What follows is one TCR beta chain and its context. The TCR beta repertoire was assessed by survey-level immunoSEQ sequencing. Sequenced by immunoSEQ multiplex PCR; TCRdb stores in-frame clones only, minus some. Of under 90,000 clones in the sample, around 93% were seen once. V lost 3 bases, J lost 0 bases, and 11 bases lay in between. The CDR3 length is 15 residues. Per the germline V gene, CDR1 is MDHEN and CDR2 is SYDVKM. The origin of this receptor is a man in his forties or fifties with rheumatoid arthritis. Sequencing was carried out using PBMCs. The J gene is TRBJ2-5, the V gene TRBV28; tentatively, D is TRBD2 (5 bases). CDR3 nucleotide sequence: TGTGCCAGCAGTTTCGGCCTAGCAGACCAAGAGACCCAGTACTTC. This encodes CASSFGLADQETQYF.